The T cell receptor beta chain described here comes from a study of shared clonotypes between healthy human individuals (TCRdb year 2020). In terms of the full investigation: The cohort comprised a couple of women and a few men aged 18 to 49 years. Libraries were prepared and TCR repertoires were sequenced by different laboratories using diverse techniques, in order to increase sequencing depth and limit assay-specific biases. Leukapheresis yielded between about 0.85 and 10 billion PBMCs per donor. For each donor, CD4 naive and CD4 memory were each given three plates, CD8 naive was given two plates, and CD8 memory was given one plate. To estimate repertoire size and how much clonotype sharing occurs between individuals, the study deeply sequenced the blood TCR repertoires of roughly 5 healthy adults. Paper-wide results and their limitations: Even with the large sequencing depth, rarefaction of the sorted-subset datasets indicated that sequencing was incomplete. Sharing across a few donors was observed for around 5% of naive CD4, under 4% of naive CD8, about 2.3% of memory CD4, and approximately 0.41% of memory CD8 clonotypes. Compared with non-shared clonotypes, the clonotypes found in all four sorted-subset donors had higher generation probabilities. Pairwise subsampling indicated that sequencing depth was expected to affect the degree of clonotype sharing among donors. The genetic and exposure-history diversity represented was limited by the small number of donors. Naive subsets generally had larger estimated clonotype richness than memory subsets. Sampling was restricted to blood, and TCR repertoires in tissue are likely to differ from TCR repertoires in blood.

Using the deep immunoSEQ assay, TCR CDR3 regions were amplified from genomic DNA by multiplex PCR. Extracted genomic DNA from each cell subset was spread evenly across all wells of several immunoSEQ 96-well plates, with each plate serving as a replicate. For sorted subsets, each replicate PCR was loaded with about 200 ng genomic DNA, equivalent to some 27,000 T cell genomes. Purified libraries were measured with a Qubit 3.0 fluorometer, size-checked on a Bioanalyzer 2100, and measured again with the KAPA Library Quantification kit. Every immunoSEQ 96-well plate was sequenced on a dedicated single-read 150-cycle Illumina NextSeq 550 flow cell. The authors' pipeline ran thus. Because the immunoSEQ output included only junctional sequences and no quality scores, the filtering could not be the same as the filtering used for full-length reads. To assign V/J genes and CDR3, sequences were annotated against IMGT germline references using PyIR, a Python wrapper for IgBLAST v1.9. Any read was removed if the V/J assignment was weak (E-value above 1e-6), the CDR3 was missing, or the read contained stop codons, out-of-frame junctions, or ambiguous translated residues. A V3J clonotype was defined by an identical inferred V gene, J gene, and CDR3 amino acid sequence. Percentage overlap between repertoires was computed as shared unique clonotypes divided by the size of the smaller repertoire. RTK rarefaction, the Chao1 estimator, and Recon v2.1 estimates of unobserved clonotypes were used to assess repertoire richness. OLGA was used to compute generation probabilities for all TCRbeta clonotypes that the gDNA method yielded from a handful of donors. Imported from immuneACCESS, the table was reduced by TCRdb to in-frame sequences with V and J called. These copies leave out some clones; in studies compared against another copy, an unresolved V gene accounts for under half, and the cause of the remainder is not known. V and J calls plus clone size are reproduced from that table; the DNA served to infer D and trimming. The sample includes hundreds of thousands of clones, with approximately 96% observed a single time. Clones ranked in the top ten supply less than 0.12% of the sample.

As encoded in the germline V gene, CDR1 is MDHEN while CDR2 is SYDVKM. Cut back by 6 bases and 6 bases, the V and J ends lie 15 bases apart. The CDR3 spans 14 residues, from the cysteine through the phenylalanine. CDR3 DNA is the only sequence kept; it has 42 bases, read in frame from the first base. CD8 naive samples consisted of CD45RO-negative cells that were positively selected for CCR7, yielding a CD45RA+CCR7+ population without TemRA cells. Healthy HIV-negative adults with no recently reported acute infections or vaccinations were included as donors. All donors were Caucasian adults living in Nashville, Tennessee, USA. Blood was obtained by leukapheresis, after which PBMCs were separated by Ficoll-Histopaque density gradient centrifugation and cryopreserved in liquid nitrogen vapor phase. Analytical flow cytometry was used to check the purity and quantity of every magnetically sorted T cell population. Genomic DNA was isolated from every sorted fraction and measured by UV absorbance on a Nanodrop 2000c.

To note about this clone: The specificity of this receptor is unknown. No base quality information exists; no much larger clone differs at one position.

Sequencing was done on a sample of naive CD8+ T cells sorted from blood. The sample's cell subset or site label, decoded: CD45RA+CCR7+. The chain joins TRBV28 to TRBJ2-1; the D gene is perhaps TRBD2, on 6 matching bases. This receptor was identified in a woman between 25 and 40 years old in good health. The DNA sequence reads TGTGCCAGCAGGCTCTCCGCGGGGTCCAATGAGCAGTTCTTC. This codes for CASRLSAGSNEQFF. The full variable domain, completed from the reference TRBV28 and TRBJ2-1 proteins outside the CDR3, reads DVKVTQSSRYLVKRTGEKVFLECVQDMDHENMFWYRQDPGLGLRLIYFSYDVKMKEKGDIPEGYSVSREKKERFSLILESASTNQTSMYLCASRLSAGSNEQFFGPGTRLTVL.